A selection of T cell receptor beta chains follows, all from one sample in a study of T cell changes during pregnancy in multiple sclerosis. Some clones are missing from TCRdb's copy, which holds only in-frame ones; the method was immunoSEQ multiplex PCR. The table includes about 42,000 clones, 70% to 90% detected once. Source: CD4+ T cells from peripheral blood mononuclear cells, taken after pregnancy. Every receptor here comes from a female donor with multiple sclerosis, enrolled in a pregnancy study. Both conserved end residues are part of each CDR3.

V gene: TRBV2
J gene: TRBJ1-2
CDR3 protein: CASSGRGPRGDGYTF

V gene: TRBV18
J gene: TRBJ2-5
CDR3 protein: CASSPPGGRETQYF

V gene: TRBV7-3
J gene: TRBJ2-2
CDR3 protein: CASRSTGDTGELFF

V gene: TRBV30
J gene: TRBJ1-1
CDR3 protein: CAWSVDRDTEAFF

V gene: TRBV7-9
J gene: TRBJ1-2
CDR3 protein: CASSLATGAIGYTF

V gene: TRBV6-6
J gene: TRBJ2-1
CDR3 protein: CASSLTGGYNEQFF

V gene: TRBV18
J gene: TRBJ2-5
CDR3 protein: CASSPLQALRGETQYF

V gene: TRBV10-2
J gene: TRBJ1-2
CDR3 protein: CASSQGAINYGYTF

V gene: TRBV5-1
J gene: TRBJ2-5
CDR3 protein: CASSLIGGGGETQYF

V gene: TRBV30
J gene: TRBJ2-7
CDR3 protein: CAWSLMALGAPYEQYF

V gene: TRBV5-1
J gene: TRBJ2-2
CDR3 protein: CASSLGLAVNTGELFF

V gene: TRBV6-6
J gene: TRBJ1-3
CDR3 protein: CASSSLGNTIYF

V gene: TRBV2
J gene: TRBJ2-5
CDR3 protein: CASWGQDQETQYF

V gene: TRBV7-9
J gene: TRBJ1-1
CDR3 protein: CASSLVKATEAFF

V gene: TRBV5-6
J gene: TRBJ2-5
CDR3 protein: CASSGTSWTGQETQYF

V gene: TRBV10-3
J gene: TRBJ1-2
CDR3 protein: CAISDGSYDYTF

V gene: TRBV18
J gene: TRBJ1-1
CDR3 protein: CASSPGTDTEAFF

V gene: TRBV6-5
J gene: TRBJ1-4
CDR3 protein: CASSYLQNEKLFF

V gene: TRBV19
J gene: TRBJ1-1
CDR3 protein: CASSIIGMNTEAFF

V gene: TRBV6-1
J gene: TRBJ1-2
CDR3 protein: CATRQSDDYGYTF

V gene: TRBV7-9
J gene: TRBJ1-3
CDR3 protein: CASSAGDSNTIYF

V gene: TRBV6-6
J gene: TRBJ1-2
CDR3 protein: CASTLDRWRNGYTF

V gene: TRBV10-3
J gene: TRBJ1-1
CDR3 protein: CAISGLAGDQNTEAFF

V gene: TRBV2
J gene: TRBJ2-7
CDR3 protein: CASIPGEGAYEQYF

V gene: TRBV30
J gene: TRBJ2-3
CDR3 protein: CAWSVGGADTQYF

V gene: TRBV7-2
J gene: TRBJ2-5
CDR3 protein: CATARGRETQYF

V gene: TRBV7-8
J gene: TRBJ2-5
CDR3 protein: CASSASTGTETQYF

V gene: TRBV6-5
J gene: TRBJ1-2
CDR3 protein: CASSLTSGARGYTF

V gene: TRBV7-8
J gene: TRBJ1-1
CDR3 protein: CASSRRTGVVRSTEAFF

V gene: TRBV7-3
J gene: TRBJ2-7
CDR3 protein: CASSLASNSEQYF

V gene: TRBV28
J gene: TRBJ1-2
CDR3 protein: CASSFDSYGYTF

V gene: TRBV7-2
J gene: TRBJ2-5
CDR3 protein: CASSGRPGQGKETQYF

V gene: TRBV11-2
J gene: TRBJ2-1
CDR3 protein: CASSLTPGATYNEQFF

V gene: TRBV11-2
J gene: TRBJ2-2
CDR3 protein: CASSFRGGELFF

V gene: TRBV5-1
J gene: TRBJ1-1
CDR3 protein: CASSLVTGGMNTEAFF

V gene: TRBV10-3
J gene: TRBJ2-1
CDR3 protein: CAISGYDRGLYNEQFF

V gene: TRBV2
J gene: TRBJ1-3
CDR3 protein: CATLEGTGGNTIYF

V gene: TRBV29-1
J gene: TRBJ1-2
CDR3 protein: CSVENSRQNYGYTF

V gene: TRBV7-2
J gene: TRBJ2-7
CDR3 protein: CASSSRPGGAGSSYEQYF